This T cell receptor beta chain was captured by sequencing in a study of T cells in Graves' hyperthyroidism and ophthalmopathy. This clonotype has only a few counts. Its antigen is undetermined. Clinical Activity Scores of at least 3, NOSPECS grades of at least 4 and durations under 3 months characterized ophthalmopathy patients. Clinicians diagnosed patients from clinical symptoms, serum thyroxine and TRAb, thyroid ultrasound and orbital computed tomography. Study observations and caveats: Using 13 V-J features, a model discriminated ophthalmopathy from stable hyperthyroidism. Most thyroid clonotypes that were expanded above 0.001 also turned up in blood.

It was RNA transcripts that yielded the amplified TCR beta CDR3 regions. Initially, a first-round RT-PCR of the TCR CDR3 employed the HTBI primer set. TCRdb reprocessed the multiplex PCR reads via MiXCR and lists one record per CDR3 protein. The top ten clones hold roughly an eighth of a sample with hundreds of thousands of distinct CDR3 sequences, roughly 14% of them seen once. The V gene's germline CDR1 is ENHRY and CDR2 SYGVKD. The CDR3 spans 16 residues. Trimming took off 4 bases at V and 3 bases at J, with 18 bases between the two ends. The chain carries TRBV10-3 and TRBJ1-1; D gene unclear. Sequenced material: blood. The clonotype originates from a man between 18 and 35 years old with Graves' ophthalmopathy. CDR3: CAISAEEGFWDTEAFF. The CDR3, as DNA: TGTGCCATCAGTGCGGAGGAGGGCTTTTGGGACACTGAAGCTTTCTTT.